Listed below are T cell receptor beta chains from one sample, sequenced in a study of T-cell reconstitution after alpha-beta-depleted transplantation in children. TCRdb re-called the PCR reads with MiXCR, one entry per CDR3 protein. The sample yields roughly 420,000 distinct CDR3 sequences, 15% to 20% seen once. The specimen was PBMCs, mostly from graft donor cells, collected 360 days after TCRalphabeta/CD19-depleted stem cell transplant. Receptors originate from a boy younger than two who had a stem cell transplant for Wiskott-Aldrich syndrome, so the T cells may come from the graft donor. The CDR3 runs from the conserved cysteine through the conserved F or W. A row's size may be missing; if present it is once, few, many or a size class.

V gene: TRBV20-1
J gene: TRBJ1-5
clone size: NA
CDR3 protein: CSATDRSNQPQHF

V gene: TRBV4-3
J gene: TRBJ2-1
clone size: few
CDR3 protein: CASSQFTSGASYNEQFF

V gene: TRBV5-5
J gene: TRBJ2-1
clone size: few
CDR3 protein: CASSLDPGPYNEQFF

V gene: TRBV6-4
J gene: TRBJ2-3
clone size: few
CDR3 protein: CASSDRTSGSDTQYF

V gene: TRBV5-1
J gene: TRBJ2-2
clone size: few
CDR3 protein: CASGGPTGELFF

V gene: TRBV4-1
J gene: TRBJ2-2
clone size: few
CDR3 protein: CASSQVKPGQNTGELFF

V gene: TRBV10-3
J gene: TRBJ2-3
clone size: many
CDR3 protein: CAISESGGSTDTQYF

V gene: TRBV11-3
J gene: TRBJ2-1
clone size: few
CDR3 protein: CASSLVSIGEQFF

V gene: TRBV21-1
J gene: TRBJ2-1
clone size: few
CDR3 protein: CASSTADRRDEQFF

V gene: TRBV4-3
J gene: TRBJ1-2
clone size: NA
CDR3 protein: CASSHPDRVNGYTF

V gene: TRBV15
J gene: TRBJ2-3
clone size: NA
CDR3 protein: CATSRGAGGTDTQYF

V gene: TRBV3-1
J gene: TRBJ2-3
clone size: NA
CDR3 protein: CASSHPTKGLVTDTQYF

V gene: TRBV20-1
J gene: TRBJ2-5
clone size: NA
CDR3 protein: CSARDWTSEETQYF

V gene: TRBV5-6
J gene: TRBJ2-2
clone size: many
CDR3 protein: CASSLLFWQGVAGELFF

V gene: TRBV5-1
J gene: TRBJ2-7
clone size: NA
CDR3 protein: CASSEPGRGEQYF

V gene: TRBV5-1
J gene: TRBJ2-2
clone size: NA
CDR3 protein: CASSFTGLGAGELFF

V gene: TRBV5-1
J gene: TRBJ2-3
clone size: NA
CDR3 protein: CASSWGRMGSTMDTQYF

V gene: TRBV3-1
J gene: TRBJ2-1
clone size: many
CDR3 protein: CASSQDPSSGRNEQFF

V gene: TRBV24-1
J gene: TRBJ2-1
clone size: NA
CDR3 protein: CATSDLQEGEEILEQFF

V gene: TRBV7-9
J gene: TRBJ2-5
clone size: few
CDR3 protein: CASSLEPGTTETQYF

V gene: TRBV12-3/TRBV12-4
J gene: TRBJ2-5
clone size: NA
CDR3 protein: CASPGSLIQETQYF

V gene: TRBV12-3/TRBV12-4
J gene: TRBJ2-3
clone size: few
CDR3 protein: CASSSLAGLTLQYF

V gene: TRBV20-1
J gene: TRBJ2-1
clone size: few
CDR3 protein: CSVSGTLTFNEQFF

V gene: TRBV6-1
J gene: TRBJ2-5
clone size: NA
CDR3 protein: CASSNGPIAKETQYF

V gene: TRBV4-2
J gene: TRBJ2-5
clone size: NA
CDR3 protein: CASSPGQFCTQYF

V gene: TRBV3-1
J gene: TRBJ2-1
clone size: few
CDR3 protein: CASSQDPGDEQFF

V gene: TRBV11-2
J gene: TRBJ2-1
clone size: few
CDR3 protein: CASSLRYGAYNEQFF

V gene: TRBV28
J gene: TRBJ1-2
clone size: NA
CDR3 protein: CASSRQLGYTF

V gene: TRBV29-1
J gene: TRBJ1-2
clone size: NA
CDR3 protein: CSVEAGGYGYTF

V gene: TRBV5-1
J gene: TRBJ2-2
clone size: NA
CDR3 protein: CASSPSGTGGTGELFF

V gene: TRBV7-9
J gene: TRBJ2-1
clone size: few
CDR3 protein: CASSPGLAGSWEQFF

V gene: TRBV4-2
J gene: TRBJ2-7
clone size: few
CDR3 protein: CASSQDPRAYEQYF

V gene: TRBV6-5
J gene: TRBJ1-1
clone size: few
CDR3 protein: CASGRADTEAFF

V gene: TRBV7-9
J gene: TRBJ2-3
clone size: NA
CDR3 protein: CASSPMRLATSTDTQYF

V gene: TRBV6-1
J gene: TRBJ2-3
clone size: once
CDR3 protein: CASSERLRDTQYF

V gene: TRBV27
J gene: TRBJ2-1
clone size: NA
CDR3 protein: CASSQLEHSGNEQFF

V gene: TRBV11-2
J gene: TRBJ2-3
clone size: NA
CDR3 protein: CASSHLAGLRGDTQYF

V gene: TRBV4-2
J gene: TRBJ2-2
clone size: NA
CDR3 protein: CASSQGVGRTTTGELFF

V gene: TRBV10-3
J gene: TRBJ2-1
clone size: few
CDR3 protein: CAISWTSQERYNEQFF

V gene: TRBV18
J gene: TRBJ1-2
clone size: NA
CDR3 protein: CASSPQTANYGYTF

V gene: TRBV29-1
J gene: TRBJ1-5
clone size: NA
CDR3 protein: CSVRVGGHANQPQHF

V gene: TRBV5-1
J gene: TRBJ1-1
clone size: few
CDR3 protein: CASSEGTESEAFF

V gene: TRBV27
J gene: TRBJ2-1
clone size: NA
CDR3 protein: CASSLYQSSYNEQFF

V gene: TRBV7-9
J gene: TRBJ2-7
clone size: few
CDR3 protein: CASSPPGGHKLYEQYF

V gene: TRBV18
J gene: TRBJ1-3
clone size: NA
CDR3 protein: CASSPRLQTGNTIYF

V gene: TRBV24-1
J gene: TRBJ2-5
clone size: NA
CDR3 protein: CATSDLPGTQYF

V gene: TRBV5-1
J gene: TRBJ1-1
clone size: NA
CDR3 protein: CASSLEGTWNTEAFF

V gene: TRBV6-5
J gene: TRBJ2-3
clone size: NA
CDR3 protein: CASSSKGSGRRWTDTQYF

V gene: TRBV6-2/TRBV6-3
J gene: TRBJ1-5
clone size: NA
CDR3 protein: CASRGNQPQHF

V gene: TRBV3-1
J gene: TRBJ2-1
clone size: many
CDR3 protein: CASSRLAGGNEQFF

V gene: TRBV20-1
J gene: TRBJ1-1
clone size: few
CDR3 protein: CSARGRMNTEAFF

V gene: TRBV5-1
J gene: TRBJ1-1
clone size: few
CDR3 protein: CASSRTGSNTEAFF

V gene: TRBV5-1
J gene: TRBJ2-1
clone size: NA
CDR3 protein: CASSTSWGGTYNEQFF